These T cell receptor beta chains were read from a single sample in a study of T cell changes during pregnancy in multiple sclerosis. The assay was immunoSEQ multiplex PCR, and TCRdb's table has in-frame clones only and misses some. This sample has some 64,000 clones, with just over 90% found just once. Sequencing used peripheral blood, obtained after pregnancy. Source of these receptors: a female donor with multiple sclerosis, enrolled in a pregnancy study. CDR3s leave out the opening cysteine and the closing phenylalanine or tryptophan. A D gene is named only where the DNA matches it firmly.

CDR3 protein: ASSFRVNQPQH; J gene: TRBJ1-5; D gene: .; V gene: TRBV27
CDR3 protein: ASSLTGGTDTQY; J gene: TRBJ2-3; D gene: .; V gene: TRBV7-9
CDR3 protein: ASSLASAGTDTIY; J gene: TRBJ1-3; D gene: .; V gene: TRBV5-1
CDR3 protein: ASSVLSGLAGGDEQF; J gene: TRBJ2-1; D gene: TRBD2; V gene: TRBV27
CDR3 protein: ASSQKPWRQGLYNEQF; J gene: TRBJ2-1; D gene: TRBD1; V gene: TRBV4-1
CDR3 protein: SVEDPGFYGYT; J gene: TRBJ1-2; D gene: .; V gene: TRBV29-1
CDR3 protein: ASSLEGRPADTQY; J gene: TRBJ2-3; D gene: .; V gene: TRBV7-3
CDR3 protein: ASSPRSFTEAF; J gene: TRBJ1-1; D gene: .; V gene: TRBV27
CDR3 protein: ASSQETGLPYNEQF; J gene: TRBJ2-1; D gene: .; V gene: TRBV4-1
CDR3 protein: ASSWSFETQY; J gene: TRBJ2-5; D gene: .; V gene: TRBV5-4
CDR3 protein: ASSPGQGYTDTQY; J gene: TRBJ2-3; D gene: TRBD1; V gene: TRBV10-1
CDR3 protein: ASSLAGVGKLF; J gene: TRBJ1-4; D gene: .; V gene: TRBV5-1
CDR3 protein: ASSWDPGTNNEQF; J gene: TRBJ2-1; D gene: TRBD2; V gene: TRBV5-4
CDR3 protein: ASSEGETSGGQETQY; J gene: TRBJ2-5; D gene: TRBD2; V gene: TRBV6-1
CDR3 protein: AWRKGTGGYSNQPQH; J gene: TRBJ1-5; D gene: TRBD1; V gene: TRBV30
CDR3 protein: ASSPQGRDLYEQY; J gene: TRBJ2-7; D gene: TRBD1; V gene: TRBV19
CDR3 protein: ASSPGGGLAVQETQY; J gene: TRBJ2-5; D gene: TRBD2; V gene: TRBV11-2
CDR3 protein: SVSRERNTEAF; J gene: TRBJ1-1; D gene: .; V gene: TRBV29-1
CDR3 protein: ASSLIPSGYNEQF; J gene: TRBJ2-1; D gene: TRBD2; V gene: TRBV5-1
CDR3 protein: ASSSSGTSTYEQY; J gene: TRBJ2-7; D gene: .; V gene: TRBV7-2
CDR3 protein: ASRRGQDYGYT; J gene: TRBJ1-2; D gene: .; V gene: TRBV2
CDR3 protein: ASSSQLNTEAF; J gene: TRBJ1-1; D gene: .; V gene: TRBV11-3
CDR3 protein: ASSSGQFHTGELF; J gene: TRBJ2-2; D gene: .; V gene: TRBV6-5
CDR3 protein: ASSKGTAYEQY; J gene: TRBJ2-7; D gene: TRBD1; V gene: TRBV27
CDR3 protein: ASSSRVTGYNEQF; J gene: TRBJ2-1; D gene: .; V gene: TRBV11-2
CDR3 protein: ASSLGTGQESYNEQF; J gene: TRBJ2-1; D gene: TRBD1; V gene: TRBV5-4
CDR3 protein: ASSYLGGRSNEQY; J gene: TRBJ2-7; D gene: TRBD2; V gene: TRBV6-6
CDR3 protein: AWSVIAIGSGELF; J gene: TRBJ2-2; D gene: .; V gene: TRBV30
CDR3 protein: ASRPRWYNEQF; J gene: TRBJ2-1; D gene: .; V gene: TRBV19
CDR3 protein: ASSQVFGTAGNTIY; J gene: TRBJ1-3; D gene: TRBD1; V gene: TRBV4-1
CDR3 protein: AIRDGQALVYGYT; J gene: TRBJ1-2; D gene: TRBD1; V gene: TRBV10-3
CDR3 protein: ASSQGQLNYEQY; J gene: TRBJ2-7; D gene: TRBD1; V gene: TRBV14
CDR3 protein: SVLGRPGLQNTEAF; J gene: TRBJ1-1; D gene: .; V gene: TRBV29-1
CDR3 protein: ASSRGTGELF; J gene: TRBJ2-2; D gene: .; V gene: TRBV6-5
CDR3 protein: ASMTGRNTEAF; J gene: TRBJ1-1; D gene: .; V gene: TRBV19
CDR3 protein: ASSLRGQNTEAF; J gene: TRBJ1-1; D gene: TRBD1; V gene: TRBV19
CDR3 protein: ASSRWTSSYNEQF; J gene: TRBJ2-1; D gene: TRBD2; V gene: TRBV6-4
CDR3 protein: ASSQDPGQGNEKLF; J gene: TRBJ1-4; D gene: TRBD1; V gene: TRBV4-1
CDR3 protein: ASSYSGKGTQY; J gene: TRBJ2-3; D gene: .; V gene: TRBV4-2
CDR3 protein: ASLAGEGETQY; J gene: TRBJ2-5; D gene: TRBD2; V gene: TRBV2
CDR3 protein: ASSLDSSGNTIY; J gene: TRBJ1-3; D gene: .; V gene: TRBV5-1
CDR3 protein: ASSRGRGADTQY; J gene: TRBJ2-3; D gene: TRBD2; V gene: TRBV2
CDR3 protein: AIRAGGRVTEAF; J gene: TRBJ1-1; D gene: .; V gene: TRBV10-3
CDR3 protein: ASSPGLAGPDGELF; J gene: TRBJ2-2; D gene: TRBD2; V gene: TRBV7-7
CDR3 protein: ASSLGQGRGETQY; J gene: TRBJ2-5; D gene: TRBD1; V gene: TRBV14
CDR3 protein: AWSVAGGFSDTQY; J gene: TRBJ2-3; D gene: TRBD1; V gene: TRBV30
CDR3 protein: ASRGTGTGGQEQY; J gene: TRBJ2-7; D gene: TRBD1; V gene: TRBV7-2
CDR3 protein: ASSFGDSSEQY; J gene: TRBJ2-7; D gene: .; V gene: TRBV7-9
CDR3 protein: ASSLAGGTGETQY; J gene: TRBJ2-5; D gene: TRBD2; V gene: TRBV5-1
CDR3 protein: ASSYIGGSYEQY; J gene: TRBJ2-7; D gene: TRBD2; V gene: TRBV6-6
CDR3 protein: ASSPRTSRETQY; J gene: TRBJ2-5; D gene: TRBD2; V gene: TRBV7-9
CDR3 protein: ASSPLGGLAGGSTYNEQF; J gene: TRBJ2-1; D gene: TRBD2; V gene: TRBV18
CDR3 protein: ASSLGPDTSNYGYT; J gene: TRBJ1-2; D gene: .; V gene: TRBV5-4
CDR3 protein: ASSLAFSVYNEQF; J gene: TRBJ2-1; D gene: .; V gene: TRBV7-2
CDR3 protein: ASPHRVFSGANVLT; J gene: TRBJ2-6; D gene: .; V gene: TRBV21-1
CDR3 protein: ASSARGRETQY; J gene: TRBJ2-5; D gene: TRBD1; V gene: TRBV9
CDR3 protein: ACHRDRGYNEQF; J gene: TRBJ2-1; D gene: TRBD1; V gene: TRBV30
CDR3 protein: ASTGQNTEAF; J gene: TRBJ1-1; D gene: .; V gene: TRBV6-6